This T cell receptor beta chain comes out of a study of post-analysis software for immune sequencing data. In the study overall: The disease courses spanned relapsing-remitting, secondary progressive and progressive-relapsing forms of multiple sclerosis.

This clonotype was counted a single time. Its antigen remains unknown. Trimming pared 5 bases from V and 7 bases from J, leaving 12 bases between. The CDR3 length is 12 residues. Overall study results and limits: Strong co-clustering by F measure was evident for samples that had been prepared in the same batch. Normalized Chao1 diversity in multiple sclerosis patients fell significantly below that of controls. Among about 5 TRBV segments more frequent in patients than controls were TRBV5-6, TRBV5-1 and TRBV20-1.

Prepared TCR beta cDNA libraries contained unique molecular identifiers. cDNA molecules numbering about 470,000 came from roughly 1 to 10 million T cells. MiXCR, run by TCRdb on the PCR reads, gives a single entry per CDR3 protein. Among 250,000 to 300,000 distinct CDR3 sequences listed, 30% to 45% were seen once. Material: blood. The receptor was isolated from a girl aged 5-17 years with multiple sclerosis. The V gene is TRBV12-3 or TRBV12-4, the J gene TRBJ2-7; weak D call: TRBD2 (5 bases). The CDR3 DNA sequence: TGTGCCAGCAGTAACAGCGGCAATGAGCAGTACTTC. It codes for CASSNSGNEQYF.